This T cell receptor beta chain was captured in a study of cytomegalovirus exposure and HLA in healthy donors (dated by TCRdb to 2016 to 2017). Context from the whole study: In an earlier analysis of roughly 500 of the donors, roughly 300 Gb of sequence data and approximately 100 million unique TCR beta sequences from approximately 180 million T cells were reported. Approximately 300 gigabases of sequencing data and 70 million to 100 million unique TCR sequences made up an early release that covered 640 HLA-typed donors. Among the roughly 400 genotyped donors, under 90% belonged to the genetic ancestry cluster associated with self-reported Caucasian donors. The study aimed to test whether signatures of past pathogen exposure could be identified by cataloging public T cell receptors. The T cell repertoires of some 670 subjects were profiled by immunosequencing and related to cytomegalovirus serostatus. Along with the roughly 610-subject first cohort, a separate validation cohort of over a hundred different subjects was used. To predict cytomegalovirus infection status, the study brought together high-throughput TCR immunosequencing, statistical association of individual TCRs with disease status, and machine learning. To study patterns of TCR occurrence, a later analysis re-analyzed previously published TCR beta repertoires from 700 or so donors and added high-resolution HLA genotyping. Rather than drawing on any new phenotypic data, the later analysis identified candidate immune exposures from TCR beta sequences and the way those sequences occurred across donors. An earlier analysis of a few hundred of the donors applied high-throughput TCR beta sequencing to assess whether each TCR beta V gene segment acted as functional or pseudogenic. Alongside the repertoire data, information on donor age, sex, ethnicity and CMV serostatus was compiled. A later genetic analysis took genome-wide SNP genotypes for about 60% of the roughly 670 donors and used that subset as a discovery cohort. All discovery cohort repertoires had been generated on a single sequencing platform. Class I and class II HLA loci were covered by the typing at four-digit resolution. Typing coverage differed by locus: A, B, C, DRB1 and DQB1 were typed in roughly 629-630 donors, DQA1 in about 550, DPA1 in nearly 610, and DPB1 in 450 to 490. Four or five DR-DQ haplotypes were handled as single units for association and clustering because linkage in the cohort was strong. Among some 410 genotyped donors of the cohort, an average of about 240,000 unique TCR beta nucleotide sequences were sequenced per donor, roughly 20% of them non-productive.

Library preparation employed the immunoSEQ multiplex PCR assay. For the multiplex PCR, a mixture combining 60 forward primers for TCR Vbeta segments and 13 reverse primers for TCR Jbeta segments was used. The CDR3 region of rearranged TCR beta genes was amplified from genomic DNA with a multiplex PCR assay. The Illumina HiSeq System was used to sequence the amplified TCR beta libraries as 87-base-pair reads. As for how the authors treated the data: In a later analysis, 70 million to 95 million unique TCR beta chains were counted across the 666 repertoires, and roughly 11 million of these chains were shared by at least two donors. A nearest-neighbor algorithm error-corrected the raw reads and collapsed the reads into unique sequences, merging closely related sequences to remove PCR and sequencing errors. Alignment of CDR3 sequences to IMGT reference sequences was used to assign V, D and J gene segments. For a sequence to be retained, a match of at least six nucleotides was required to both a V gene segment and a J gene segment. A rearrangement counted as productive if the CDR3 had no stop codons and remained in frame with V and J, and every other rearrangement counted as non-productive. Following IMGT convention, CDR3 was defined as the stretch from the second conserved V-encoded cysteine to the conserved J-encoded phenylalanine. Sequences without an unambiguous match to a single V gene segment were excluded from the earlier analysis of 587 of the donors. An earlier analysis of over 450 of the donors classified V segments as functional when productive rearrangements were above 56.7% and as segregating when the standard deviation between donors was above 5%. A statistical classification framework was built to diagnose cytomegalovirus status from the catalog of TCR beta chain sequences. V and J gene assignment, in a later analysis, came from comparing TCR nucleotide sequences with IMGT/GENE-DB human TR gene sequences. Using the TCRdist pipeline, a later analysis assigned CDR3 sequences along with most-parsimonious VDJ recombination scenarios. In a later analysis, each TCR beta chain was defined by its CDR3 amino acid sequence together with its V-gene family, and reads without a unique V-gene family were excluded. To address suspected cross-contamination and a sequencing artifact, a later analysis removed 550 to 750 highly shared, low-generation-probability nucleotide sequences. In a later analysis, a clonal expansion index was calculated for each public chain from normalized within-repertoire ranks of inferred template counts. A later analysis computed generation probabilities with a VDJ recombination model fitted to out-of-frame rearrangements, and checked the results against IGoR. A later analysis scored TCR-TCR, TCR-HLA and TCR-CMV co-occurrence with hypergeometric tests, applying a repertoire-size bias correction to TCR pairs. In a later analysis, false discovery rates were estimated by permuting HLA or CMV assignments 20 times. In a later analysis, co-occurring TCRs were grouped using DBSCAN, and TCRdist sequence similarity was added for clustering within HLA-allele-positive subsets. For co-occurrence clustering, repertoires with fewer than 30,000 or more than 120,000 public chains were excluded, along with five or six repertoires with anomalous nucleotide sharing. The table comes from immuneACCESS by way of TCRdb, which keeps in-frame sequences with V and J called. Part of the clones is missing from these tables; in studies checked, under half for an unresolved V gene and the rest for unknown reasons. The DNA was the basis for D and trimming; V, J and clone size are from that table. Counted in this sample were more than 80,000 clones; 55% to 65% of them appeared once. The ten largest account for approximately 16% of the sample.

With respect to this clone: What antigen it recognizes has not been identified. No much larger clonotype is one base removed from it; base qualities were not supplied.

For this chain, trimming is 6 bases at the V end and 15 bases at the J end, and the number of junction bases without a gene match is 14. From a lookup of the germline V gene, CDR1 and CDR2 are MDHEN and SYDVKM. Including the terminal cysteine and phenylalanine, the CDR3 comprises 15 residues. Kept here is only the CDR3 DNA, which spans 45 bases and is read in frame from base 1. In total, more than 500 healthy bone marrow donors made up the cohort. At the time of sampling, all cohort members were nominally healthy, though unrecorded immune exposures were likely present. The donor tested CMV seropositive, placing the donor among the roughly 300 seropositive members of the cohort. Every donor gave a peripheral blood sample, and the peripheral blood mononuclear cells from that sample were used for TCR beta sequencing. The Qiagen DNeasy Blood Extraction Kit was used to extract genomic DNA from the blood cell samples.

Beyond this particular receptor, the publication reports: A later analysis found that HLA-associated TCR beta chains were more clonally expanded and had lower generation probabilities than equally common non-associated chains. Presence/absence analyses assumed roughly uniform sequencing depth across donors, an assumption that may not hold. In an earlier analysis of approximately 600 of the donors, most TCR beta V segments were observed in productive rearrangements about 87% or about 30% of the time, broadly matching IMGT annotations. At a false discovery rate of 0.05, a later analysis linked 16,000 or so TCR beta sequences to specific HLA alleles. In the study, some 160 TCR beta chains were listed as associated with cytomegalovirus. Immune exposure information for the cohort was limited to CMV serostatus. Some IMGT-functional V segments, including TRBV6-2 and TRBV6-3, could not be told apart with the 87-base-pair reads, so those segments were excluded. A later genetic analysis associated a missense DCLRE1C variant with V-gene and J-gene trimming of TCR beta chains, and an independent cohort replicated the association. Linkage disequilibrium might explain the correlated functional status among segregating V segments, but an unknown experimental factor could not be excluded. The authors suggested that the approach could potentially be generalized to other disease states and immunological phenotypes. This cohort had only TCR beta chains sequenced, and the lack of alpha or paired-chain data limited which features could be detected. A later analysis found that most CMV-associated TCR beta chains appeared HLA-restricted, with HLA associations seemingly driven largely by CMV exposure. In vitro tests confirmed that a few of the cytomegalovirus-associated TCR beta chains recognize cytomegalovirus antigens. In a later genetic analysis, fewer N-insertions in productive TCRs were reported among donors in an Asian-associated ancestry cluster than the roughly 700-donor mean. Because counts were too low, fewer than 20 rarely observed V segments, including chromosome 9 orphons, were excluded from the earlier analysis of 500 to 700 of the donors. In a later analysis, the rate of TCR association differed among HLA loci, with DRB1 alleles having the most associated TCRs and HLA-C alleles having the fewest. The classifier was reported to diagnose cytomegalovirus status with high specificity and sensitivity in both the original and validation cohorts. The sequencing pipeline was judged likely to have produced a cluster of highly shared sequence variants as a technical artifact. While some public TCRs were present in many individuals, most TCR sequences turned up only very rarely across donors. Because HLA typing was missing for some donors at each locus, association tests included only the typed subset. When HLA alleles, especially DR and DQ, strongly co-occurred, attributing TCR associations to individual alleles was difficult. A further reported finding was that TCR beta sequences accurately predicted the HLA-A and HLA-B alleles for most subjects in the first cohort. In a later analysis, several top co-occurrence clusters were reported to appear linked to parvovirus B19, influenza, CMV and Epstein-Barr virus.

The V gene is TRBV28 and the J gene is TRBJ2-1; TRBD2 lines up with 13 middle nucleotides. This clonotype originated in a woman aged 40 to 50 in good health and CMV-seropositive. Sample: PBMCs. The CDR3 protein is CASSSTEGLAGMLFF. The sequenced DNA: TGTGCCAGCAGCTCGACAGAGGGACTAGCGGGAATGCTGTTCTTC.